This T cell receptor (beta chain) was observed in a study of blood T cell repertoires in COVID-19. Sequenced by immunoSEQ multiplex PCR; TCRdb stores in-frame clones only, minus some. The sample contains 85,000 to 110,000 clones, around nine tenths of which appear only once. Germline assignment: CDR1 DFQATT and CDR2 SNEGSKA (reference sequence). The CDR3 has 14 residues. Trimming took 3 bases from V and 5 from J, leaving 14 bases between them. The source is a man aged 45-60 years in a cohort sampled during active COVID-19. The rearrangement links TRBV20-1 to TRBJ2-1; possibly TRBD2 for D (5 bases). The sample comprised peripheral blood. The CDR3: CSASVVARNNEQFF. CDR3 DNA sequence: TGCAGTGCTAGTGTAGTAGCGCGGAACAATGAGCAGTTCTTC.